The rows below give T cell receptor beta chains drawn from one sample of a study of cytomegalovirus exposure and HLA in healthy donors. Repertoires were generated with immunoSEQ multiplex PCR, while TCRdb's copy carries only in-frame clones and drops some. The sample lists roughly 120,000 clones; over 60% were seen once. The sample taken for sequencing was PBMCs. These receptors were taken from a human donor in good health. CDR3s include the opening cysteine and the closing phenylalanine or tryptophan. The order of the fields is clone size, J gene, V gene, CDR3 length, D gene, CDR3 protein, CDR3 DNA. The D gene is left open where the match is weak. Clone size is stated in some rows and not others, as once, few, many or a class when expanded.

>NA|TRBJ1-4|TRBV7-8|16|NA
CASSSGGAGLNEKLFF
TGTGCCAGCAGCTCGGGGGGGGCGGGCCTTAATGAAAAACTGTTTTTT
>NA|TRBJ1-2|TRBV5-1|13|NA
CASSLERNYGYTF
TGCGCCAGCAGCTTGGAGAGAAACTATGGCTACACCTTC
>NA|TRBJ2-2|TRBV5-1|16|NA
CASSSPLIMNTGELFF
TGCGCCAGCAGCTCCCCGCTAATAATGAACACCGGGGAGCTGTTTTTT
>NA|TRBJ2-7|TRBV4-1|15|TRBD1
CASSQEGQGIGRQYF
TGCGCCAGCAGCCAAGAGGGACAGGGAATAGGTCGGCAGTACTTC
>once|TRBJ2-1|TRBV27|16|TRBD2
CASSFLSGLAFGEQFF
TGTGCCAGCAGTTTTCTGTCGGGACTAGCGTTTGGTGAGCAGTTCTTC
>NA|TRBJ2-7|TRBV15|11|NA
CATGTTYEQYF
TGTGCCACCGGGACAACCTACGAGCAGTACTTC
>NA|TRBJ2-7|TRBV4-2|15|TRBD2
CASSLVGLAGDEQYF
TGTGCCAGCAGCTTGGTTGGTCTAGCGGGGGACGAGCAGTACTTC
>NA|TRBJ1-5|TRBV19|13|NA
CASNGQLNQPQHF
TGTGCCAGTAACGGACAGCTTAATCAGCCCCAGCATTTT
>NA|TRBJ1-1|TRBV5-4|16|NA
CASTVGGTRMNTEAFF
TGTGCCAGCACCGTGGGGGGGACCCGAATGAACACTGAAGCTTTCTTT
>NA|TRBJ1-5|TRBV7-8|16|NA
CASSLVPRRTNQPQHF
TGTGCCAGCAGCTTAGTACCCAGGCGTACCAATCAGCCCCAGCATTTT
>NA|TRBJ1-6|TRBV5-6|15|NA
CASSLGQPRNSPLHF
TGTGCCAGCAGCTTGGGGCAGCCGAGGAATTCACCCCTCCACTTT
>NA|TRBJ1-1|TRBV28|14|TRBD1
CASSTGGDITEAFF
TGTGCCAGCTCCACAGGGGGAGATATCACTGAAGCTTTCTTT
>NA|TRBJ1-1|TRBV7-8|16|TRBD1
CASSARDRGSNTEAFF
TGTGCCAGCAGCGCCCGGGACAGGGGATCGAACACTGAAGCTTTCTTT
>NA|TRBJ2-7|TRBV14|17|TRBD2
CASSQGLAGESSYEQYF
TGTGCCAGCAGCCAAGGACTAGCGGGGGAGAGCTCCTACGAGCAGTACTTC
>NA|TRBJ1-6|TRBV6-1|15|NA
CASSAPGHSNSPLHF
TGTGCCAGCAGTGCCCCGGGACATAGTAATTCACCCCTCCACTTT
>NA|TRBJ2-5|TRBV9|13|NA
CASSPGLSETQYF
TGTGCCAGCAGCCCCGGACTCTCGGAGACCCAGTACTTC
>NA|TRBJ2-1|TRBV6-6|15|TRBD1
CASSYRQGIENEQFF
TGTGCCAGCAGCTATCGACAGGGGATAGAGAATGAGCAGTTCTTC
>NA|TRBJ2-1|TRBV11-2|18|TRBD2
CASSLGRTSPSSYNEQFF
TGTGCCAGCAGCTTAGGCCGGACTAGCCCGAGCTCCTACAATGAGCAGTTCTTC
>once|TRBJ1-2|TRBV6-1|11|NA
CASPRGMGYTF
TGTGCCAGTCCGCGGGGAATGGGCTACACCTTC
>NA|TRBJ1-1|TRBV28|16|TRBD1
CASSLLPGTGWFEAFF
TGTGCCAGCAGCCTCCTCCCCGGGACAGGGTGGTTTGAAGCTTTCTTT
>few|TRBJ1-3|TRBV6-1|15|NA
CASRVHRSPGNTIYF
TGTGCCAGCAGGGTTCACAGGTCCCCTGGAAACACCATATATTTT
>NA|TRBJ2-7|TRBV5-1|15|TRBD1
CASSPSLQGDYEQYF
TGCGCCAGCAGCCCGTCTTTACAGGGGGACTACGAGCAGTACTTC
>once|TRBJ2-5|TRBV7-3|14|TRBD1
CASSLGQGQETQYF
TGTGCCAGCAGCTTAGGACAGGGTCAAGAGACCCAGTACTTC
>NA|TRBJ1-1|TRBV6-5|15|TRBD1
CASSTGQGALTEAFF
TGTGCCAGCAGTACCGGACAGGGGGCGCTCACTGAAGCTTTCTTT
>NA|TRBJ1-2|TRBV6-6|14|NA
CASSYTTGTYGYTF
TGTGCCAGCAGTTACACTACAGGGACCTATGGCTACACCTTC
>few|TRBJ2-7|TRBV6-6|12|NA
CASSYIAYEQYF
TGTGCCAGCAGTTACATCGCCTACGAGCAGTACTTC
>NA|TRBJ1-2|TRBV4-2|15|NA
CASSQDAREDYGYTF
TGTGCCAGCAGCCAAGATGCCAGGGAGGACTATGGCTACACCTTC
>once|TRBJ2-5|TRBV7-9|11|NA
CASSFTGTQYF
TGTGCCAGCAGCTTTACGGGAACCCAGTACTTC
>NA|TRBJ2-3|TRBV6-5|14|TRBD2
CASRVAGAGDTQYF
TGTGCCAGCAGAGTAGCGGGGGCGGGAGATACGCAGTATTTT
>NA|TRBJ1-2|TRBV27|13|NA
CASTGNLAYGYTF
TGTGCCAGCACAGGGAACTTAGCCTATGGCTACACCTTC
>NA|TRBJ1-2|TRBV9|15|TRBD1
CASSVGQDRGIGYTF
TGTGCCAGCAGCGTAGGTCAGGACAGGGGTATTGGCTACACCTTC
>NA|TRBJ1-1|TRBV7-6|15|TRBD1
CASSPRQGANTEAFF
TGTGCCAGCAGCCCACGACAGGGGGCAAACACTGAAGCTTTCTTT
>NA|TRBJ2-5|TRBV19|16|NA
CASSFSQRSTQETQYF
TGTGCCAGTAGTTTCAGCCAGCGCTCCACCCAAGAGACCCAGTACTTC
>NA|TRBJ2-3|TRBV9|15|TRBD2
CASSSGLVNTDTQYF
TGTGCCAGCAGCTCGGGACTAGTGAACACAGATACGCAGTATTTT
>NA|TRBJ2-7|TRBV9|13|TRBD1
CASSGRQGHEQYF
TGTGCCAGCAGCGGCAGACAGGGCCACGAGCAGTACTTC
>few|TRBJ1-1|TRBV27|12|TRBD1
CAIQGARDEAFF
TGTGCCATCCAGGGGGCTCGTGATGAAGCTTTCTTT
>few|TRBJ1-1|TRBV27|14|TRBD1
CASRVTGVNTEAFF
TGTGCCAGCAGGGTGACAGGGGTGAACACTGAAGCTTTCTTT
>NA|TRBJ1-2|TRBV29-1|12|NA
CSVEDSYYGYTF
TGCAGCGTTGAAGACTCTTACTATGGCTACACCTTC
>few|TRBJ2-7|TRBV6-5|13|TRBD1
CASRHRGGSEQYF
TGTGCCAGCAGGCACAGGGGTGGAAGCGAGCAGTACTTC
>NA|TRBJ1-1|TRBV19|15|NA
CASSRRDMRNTEAFF
TGTGCCAGTTCGCGCCGGGACATGAGGAACACTGAAGCTTTCTTT
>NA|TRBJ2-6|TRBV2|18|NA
CASLIRGAGRSGANVLTF
TGTGCCAGCTTAATACGGGGGGCAGGACGCTCTGGGGCCAACGTCCTGACTTTC